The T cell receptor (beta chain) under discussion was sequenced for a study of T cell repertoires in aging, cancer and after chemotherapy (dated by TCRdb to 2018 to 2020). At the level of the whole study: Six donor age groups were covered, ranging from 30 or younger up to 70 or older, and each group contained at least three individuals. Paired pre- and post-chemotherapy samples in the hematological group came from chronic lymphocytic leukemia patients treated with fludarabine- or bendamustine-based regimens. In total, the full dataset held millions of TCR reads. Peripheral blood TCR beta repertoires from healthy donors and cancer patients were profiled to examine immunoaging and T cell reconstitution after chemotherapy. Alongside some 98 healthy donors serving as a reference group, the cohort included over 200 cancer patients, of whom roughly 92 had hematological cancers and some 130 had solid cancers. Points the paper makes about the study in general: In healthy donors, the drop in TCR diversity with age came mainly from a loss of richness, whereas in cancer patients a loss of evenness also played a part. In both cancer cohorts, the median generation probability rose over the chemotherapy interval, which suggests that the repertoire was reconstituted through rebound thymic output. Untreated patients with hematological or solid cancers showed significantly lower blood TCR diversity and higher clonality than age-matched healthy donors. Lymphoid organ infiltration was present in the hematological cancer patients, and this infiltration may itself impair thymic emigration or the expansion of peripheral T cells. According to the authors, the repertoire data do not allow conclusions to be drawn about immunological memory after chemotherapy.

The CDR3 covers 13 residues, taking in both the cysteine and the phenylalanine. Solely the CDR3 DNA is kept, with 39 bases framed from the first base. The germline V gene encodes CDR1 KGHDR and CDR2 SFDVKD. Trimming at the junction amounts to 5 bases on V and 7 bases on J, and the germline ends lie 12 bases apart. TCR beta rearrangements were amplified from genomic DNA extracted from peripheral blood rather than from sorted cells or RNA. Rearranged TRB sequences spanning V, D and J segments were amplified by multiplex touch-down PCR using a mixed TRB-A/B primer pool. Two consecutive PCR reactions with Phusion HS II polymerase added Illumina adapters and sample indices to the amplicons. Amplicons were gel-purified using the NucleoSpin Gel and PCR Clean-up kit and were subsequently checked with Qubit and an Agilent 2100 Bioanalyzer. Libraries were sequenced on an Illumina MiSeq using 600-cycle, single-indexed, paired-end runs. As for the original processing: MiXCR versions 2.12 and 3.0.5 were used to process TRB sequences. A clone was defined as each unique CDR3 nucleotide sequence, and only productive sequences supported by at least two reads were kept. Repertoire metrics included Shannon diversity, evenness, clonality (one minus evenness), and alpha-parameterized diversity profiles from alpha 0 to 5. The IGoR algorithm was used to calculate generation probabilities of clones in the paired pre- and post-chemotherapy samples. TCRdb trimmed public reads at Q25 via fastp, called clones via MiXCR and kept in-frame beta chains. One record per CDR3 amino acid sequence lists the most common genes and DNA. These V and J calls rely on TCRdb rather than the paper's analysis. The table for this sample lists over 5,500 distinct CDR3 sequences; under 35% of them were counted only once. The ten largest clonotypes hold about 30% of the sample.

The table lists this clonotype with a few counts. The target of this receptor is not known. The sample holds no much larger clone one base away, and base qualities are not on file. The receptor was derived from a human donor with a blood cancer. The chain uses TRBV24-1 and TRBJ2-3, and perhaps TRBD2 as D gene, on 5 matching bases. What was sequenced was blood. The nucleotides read TGTGCCACCAGTGCGTTGGACTCCAATACGCAGTATTTT. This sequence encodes CATSALDSNTQYF.